This TCR beta chain was identified during a study of blood T cell repertoires in COVID-19. As for the study in general: T cells, B-cell-depleted T cells, or PBMCs provided the cDNA or gDNA that served as material.

The CDR3 totals 14 residues. V was pared by 6 bases and J by 5 bases, with 16 bases between. Germline CDR1 and CDR2: MNHEY and SVGAGI. The data were produced by immunoSEQ multiplex PCR, yet TCRdb's version contains in-frame clones alone and is incomplete. The sample shows thousands of clones, around 90% of them seen only once. This TCR was sampled from a human donor in a cohort sampled during active COVID-19. The chain has TRBV6-5 and TRBJ1-1; the D gene is possibly TRBD1 (6 bases). Sequenced: peripheral blood. In DNA form, the CDR3 reads TGTGCCAGCAGAACACTCAGGGGTCTGACTGAAGCTTTCTTT. Amino acid sequence: CASRTLRGLTEAFF.